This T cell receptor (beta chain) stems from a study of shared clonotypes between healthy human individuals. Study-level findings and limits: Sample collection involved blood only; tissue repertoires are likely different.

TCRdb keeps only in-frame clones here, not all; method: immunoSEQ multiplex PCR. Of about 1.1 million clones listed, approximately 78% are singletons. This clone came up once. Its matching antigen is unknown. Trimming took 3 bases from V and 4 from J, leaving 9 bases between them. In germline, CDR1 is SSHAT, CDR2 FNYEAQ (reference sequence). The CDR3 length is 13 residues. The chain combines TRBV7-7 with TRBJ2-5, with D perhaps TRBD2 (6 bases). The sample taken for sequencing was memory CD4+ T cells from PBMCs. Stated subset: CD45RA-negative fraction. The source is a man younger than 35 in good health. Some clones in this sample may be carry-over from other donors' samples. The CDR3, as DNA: TGTGCCAGCAGCTTCAGACTAGGAGAGACCCAGTACTTC. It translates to CASSFRLGETQYF.